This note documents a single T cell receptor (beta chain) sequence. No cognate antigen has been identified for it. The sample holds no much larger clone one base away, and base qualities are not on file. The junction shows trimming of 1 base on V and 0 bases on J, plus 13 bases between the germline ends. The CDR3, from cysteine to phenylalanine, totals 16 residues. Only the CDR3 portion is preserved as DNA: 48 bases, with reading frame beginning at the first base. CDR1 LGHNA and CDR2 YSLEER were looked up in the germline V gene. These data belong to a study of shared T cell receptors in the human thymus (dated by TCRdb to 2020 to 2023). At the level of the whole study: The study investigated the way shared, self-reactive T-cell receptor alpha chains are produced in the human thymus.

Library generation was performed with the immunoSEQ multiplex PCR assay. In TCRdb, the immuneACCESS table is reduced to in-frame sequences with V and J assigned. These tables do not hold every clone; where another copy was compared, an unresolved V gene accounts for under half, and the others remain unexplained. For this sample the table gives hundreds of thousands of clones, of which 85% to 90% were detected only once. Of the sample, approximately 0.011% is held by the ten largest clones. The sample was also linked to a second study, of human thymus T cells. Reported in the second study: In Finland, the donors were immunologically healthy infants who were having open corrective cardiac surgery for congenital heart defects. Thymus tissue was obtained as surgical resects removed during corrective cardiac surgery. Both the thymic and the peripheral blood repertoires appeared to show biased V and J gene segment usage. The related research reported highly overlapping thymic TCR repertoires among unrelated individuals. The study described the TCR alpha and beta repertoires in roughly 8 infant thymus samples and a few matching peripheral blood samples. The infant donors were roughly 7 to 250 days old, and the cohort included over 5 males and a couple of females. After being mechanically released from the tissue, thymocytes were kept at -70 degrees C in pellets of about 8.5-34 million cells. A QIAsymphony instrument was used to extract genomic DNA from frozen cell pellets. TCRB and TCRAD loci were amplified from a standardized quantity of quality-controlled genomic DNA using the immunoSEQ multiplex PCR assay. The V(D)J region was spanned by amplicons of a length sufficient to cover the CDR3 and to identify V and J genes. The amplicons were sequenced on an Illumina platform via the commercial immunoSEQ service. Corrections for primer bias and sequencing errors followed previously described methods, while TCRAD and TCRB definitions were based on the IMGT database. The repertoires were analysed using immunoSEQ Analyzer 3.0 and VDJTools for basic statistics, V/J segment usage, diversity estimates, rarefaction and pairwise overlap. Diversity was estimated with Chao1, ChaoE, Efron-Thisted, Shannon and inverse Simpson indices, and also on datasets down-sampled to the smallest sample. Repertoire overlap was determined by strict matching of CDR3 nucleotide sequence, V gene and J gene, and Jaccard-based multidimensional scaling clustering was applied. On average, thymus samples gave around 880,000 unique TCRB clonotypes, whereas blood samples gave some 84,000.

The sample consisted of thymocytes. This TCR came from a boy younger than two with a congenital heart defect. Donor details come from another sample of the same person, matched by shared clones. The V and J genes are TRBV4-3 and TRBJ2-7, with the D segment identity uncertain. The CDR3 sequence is CASSQASSRFSYEQYF. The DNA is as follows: TGCGCCAGCAGCCAAGCTTCCTCTAGGTTCTCCTACGAGCAGTACTTC.